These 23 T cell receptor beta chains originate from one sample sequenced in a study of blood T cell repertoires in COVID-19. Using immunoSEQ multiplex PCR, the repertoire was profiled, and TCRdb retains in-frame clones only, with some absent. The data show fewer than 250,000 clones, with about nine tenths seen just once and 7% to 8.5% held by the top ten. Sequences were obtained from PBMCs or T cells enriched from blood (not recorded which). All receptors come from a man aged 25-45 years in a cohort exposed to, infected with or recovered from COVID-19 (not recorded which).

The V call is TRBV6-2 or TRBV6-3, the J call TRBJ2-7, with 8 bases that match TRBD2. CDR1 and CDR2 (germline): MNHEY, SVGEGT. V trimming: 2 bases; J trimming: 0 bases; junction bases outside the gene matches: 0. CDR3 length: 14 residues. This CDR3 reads CASSYGTSSYEQYF. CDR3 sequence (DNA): TGTGCCAGCAGTTACGGGACTAGCTCCTACGAGCAGTACTTC.

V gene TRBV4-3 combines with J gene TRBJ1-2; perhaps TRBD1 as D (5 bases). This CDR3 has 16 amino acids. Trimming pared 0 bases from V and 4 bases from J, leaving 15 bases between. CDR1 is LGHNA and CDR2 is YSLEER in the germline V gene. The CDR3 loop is CASSQDHFGGTYGYTF. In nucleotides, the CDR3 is TGCGCCAGCAGCCAAGATCATTTCGGGGGGACCTATGGCTACACCTTC.

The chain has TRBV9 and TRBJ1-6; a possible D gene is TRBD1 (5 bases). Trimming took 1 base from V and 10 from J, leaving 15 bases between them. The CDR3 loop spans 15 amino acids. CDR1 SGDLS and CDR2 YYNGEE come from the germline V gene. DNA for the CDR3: TGTGCCAGCAGCGTACAGGGAGGCCCCGCGTCACCCCTCCACTTT. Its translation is CASSVQGGPASPLHF.

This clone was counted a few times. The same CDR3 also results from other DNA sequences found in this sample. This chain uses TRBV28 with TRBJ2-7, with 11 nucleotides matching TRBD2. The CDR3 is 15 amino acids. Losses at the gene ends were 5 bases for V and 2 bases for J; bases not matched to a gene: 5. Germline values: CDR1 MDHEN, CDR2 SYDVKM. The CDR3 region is CASSQTSGGTYEQYF. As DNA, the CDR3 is TGTGCCAGCAGTCAAACTAGCGGGGGTACCTACGAGCAGTACTTC.

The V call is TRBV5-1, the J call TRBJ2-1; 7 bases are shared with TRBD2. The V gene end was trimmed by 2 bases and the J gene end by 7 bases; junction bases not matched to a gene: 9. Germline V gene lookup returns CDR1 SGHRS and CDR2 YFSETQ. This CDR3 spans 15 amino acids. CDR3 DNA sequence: TGCGCCAGCAGCTTTGAAGGGGATAGCGGGAATGAGCAGTTCTTC. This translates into CASSFEGDSGNEQFF.

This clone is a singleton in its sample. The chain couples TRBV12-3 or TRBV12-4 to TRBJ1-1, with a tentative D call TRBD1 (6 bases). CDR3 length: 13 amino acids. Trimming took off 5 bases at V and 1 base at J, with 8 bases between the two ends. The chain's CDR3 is CASSRTENTEAFF. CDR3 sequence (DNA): TGTGCCAGCAGTCGGACAGAGAACACTGAAGCTTTCTTT.

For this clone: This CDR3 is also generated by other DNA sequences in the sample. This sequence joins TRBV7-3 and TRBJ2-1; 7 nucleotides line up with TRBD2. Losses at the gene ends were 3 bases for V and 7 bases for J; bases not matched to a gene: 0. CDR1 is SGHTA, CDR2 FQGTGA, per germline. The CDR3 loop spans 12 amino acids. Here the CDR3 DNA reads TGTGCCAGCAGCTTTAGCGGGAATGAGCAGTTCTTC. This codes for CASSFSGNEQFF.

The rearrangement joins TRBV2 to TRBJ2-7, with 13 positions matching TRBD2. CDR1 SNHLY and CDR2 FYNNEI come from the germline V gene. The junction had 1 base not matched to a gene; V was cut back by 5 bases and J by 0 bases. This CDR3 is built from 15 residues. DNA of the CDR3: TGTGCCAGCAGTCGACTAGCGGGAGGCTCCTACGAGCAGTACTTC. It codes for CASSRLAGGSYEQYF. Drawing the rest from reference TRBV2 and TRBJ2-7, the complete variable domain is EPEVTQTPSHQVTQMGQEVILRCVPISNHLYFYWYRQILGQKVEFLVSFYNNEISEKSEIFDDQFSVERPDGSNFTLKIRSTKLEDSAMYFCASSRLAGGSYEQYFGPGTRLTVT.

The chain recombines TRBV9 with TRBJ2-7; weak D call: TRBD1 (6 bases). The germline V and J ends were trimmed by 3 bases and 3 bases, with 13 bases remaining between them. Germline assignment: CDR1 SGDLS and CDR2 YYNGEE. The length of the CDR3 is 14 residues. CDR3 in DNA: TGTGCCAGCAGCGCGGGACATTCTGACTACGAGCAGTACTTC. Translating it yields CASSAGHSDYEQYF.

CDR3 DNA sequence: TGTGCCAGCACGGCAGATACGCAGTATTTT. This translates into CASTADTQYF. V is TRBV2 and J is TRBJ2-3; no definite D call. CDR3 length: 10 amino acids. CDR1 is SNHLY and CDR2 is FYNNEI in the germline V gene. V was clipped by 7 bases and J by 4 bases, with 3 bases between them. The whole variable domain, filled in from reference TRBV2 and TRBJ2-3, reads EPEVTQTPSHQVTQMGQEVILRCVPISNHLYFYWYRQILGQKVEFLVSFYNNEISEKSEIFDDQFSVERPDGSNFTLKIRSTKLEDSAMYFCASTADTQYFGPGTRLTVL.

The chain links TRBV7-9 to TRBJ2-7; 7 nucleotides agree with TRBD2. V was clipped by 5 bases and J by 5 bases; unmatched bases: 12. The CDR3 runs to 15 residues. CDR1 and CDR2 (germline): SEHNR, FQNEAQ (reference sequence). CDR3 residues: CASSGRGTSQDEQYF. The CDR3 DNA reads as TGTGCCAGCAGCGGGAGGGGTACCAGTCAGGACGAGCAGTACTTC.

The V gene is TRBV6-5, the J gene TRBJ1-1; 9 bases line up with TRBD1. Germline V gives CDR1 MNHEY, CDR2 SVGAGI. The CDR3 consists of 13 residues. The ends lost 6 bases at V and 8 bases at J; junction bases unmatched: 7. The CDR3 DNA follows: TGTGCCAGCAGGCTACAGGGGGCCGGAGAAGCTTTCTTT. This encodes CASRLQGAGEAFF.

Written as DNA, the CDR3 is TGTGCCAGCAGCTTAGCGGGACAGGGCTGGGAGACCCAGTACTTC. The encoded protein is CASSLAGQGWETQYF. The chain combines TRBV7-9 with TRBJ2-5, with 9 bases matching TRBD1. CDR3 length equals 15 residues. V was clipped by 0 bases and J by 5 bases; unmatched bases: 4. The germline V gene has CDR1 SEHNR and CDR2 FQNEAQ (reference sequence).

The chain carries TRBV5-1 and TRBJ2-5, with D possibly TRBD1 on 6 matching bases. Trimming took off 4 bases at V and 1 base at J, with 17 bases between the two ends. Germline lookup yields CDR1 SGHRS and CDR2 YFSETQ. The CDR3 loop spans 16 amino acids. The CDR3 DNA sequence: TGCGCCAGCAGCCAGGCATGGGGGCGGTCCCAAGAGACCCAGTACTTC. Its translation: CASSQAWGRSQETQYF. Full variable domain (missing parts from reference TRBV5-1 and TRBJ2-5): KAGVTQTPRYLIKTRGQQVTLSCSPISGHRSVSWYQQTPGQGLQFLFEYFSETQRNKGNFPGRFSGRQFSNSRSEMNVSTLELGDSALYLCASSQAWGRSQETQYFGPGTRLLVL.

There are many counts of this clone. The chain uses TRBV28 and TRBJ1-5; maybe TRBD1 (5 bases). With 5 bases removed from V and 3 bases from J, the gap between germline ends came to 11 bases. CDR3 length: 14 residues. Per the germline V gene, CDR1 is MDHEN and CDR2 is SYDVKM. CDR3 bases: TGTGCCAGCAGTGGGGACTTTTACAATCAGCCCCAGCATTTT. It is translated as CASSGDFYNQPQHF.

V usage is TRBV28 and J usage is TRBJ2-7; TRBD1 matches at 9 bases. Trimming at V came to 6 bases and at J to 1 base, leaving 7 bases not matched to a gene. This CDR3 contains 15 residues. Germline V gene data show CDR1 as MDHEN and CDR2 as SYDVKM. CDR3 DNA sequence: TGTGCCAGCAGGGGGAGGGACAGGGCTTCCTACGAGCAGTACTTC. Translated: CASRGRDRASYEQYF.

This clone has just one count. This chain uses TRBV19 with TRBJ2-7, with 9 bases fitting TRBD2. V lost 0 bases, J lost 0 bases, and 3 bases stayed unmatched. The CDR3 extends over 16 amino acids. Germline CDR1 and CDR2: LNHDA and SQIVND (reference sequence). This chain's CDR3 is CASSIEASGASYEQYF. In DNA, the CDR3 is TGTGCCAGTAGTATAGAGGCTAGCGGGGCCTCCTACGAGCAGTACTTC.

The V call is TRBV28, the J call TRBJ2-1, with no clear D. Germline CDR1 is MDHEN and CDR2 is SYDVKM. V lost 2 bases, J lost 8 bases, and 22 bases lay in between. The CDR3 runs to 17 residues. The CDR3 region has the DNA TGTGCCAGCAGTTTAGACCTGGTAGCTATAGTTTCGGATGAGCAGTTCTTC. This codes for CASSLDLVAIVSDEQFF.

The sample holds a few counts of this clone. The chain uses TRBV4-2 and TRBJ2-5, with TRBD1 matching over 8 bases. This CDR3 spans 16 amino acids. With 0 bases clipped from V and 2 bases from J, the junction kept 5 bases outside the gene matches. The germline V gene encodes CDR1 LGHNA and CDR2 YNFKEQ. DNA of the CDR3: TGTGCCAGCAGCCAAGATGACGGACAGGGTCAAGAGACCCAGTACTTC. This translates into CASSQDDGQGQETQYF.

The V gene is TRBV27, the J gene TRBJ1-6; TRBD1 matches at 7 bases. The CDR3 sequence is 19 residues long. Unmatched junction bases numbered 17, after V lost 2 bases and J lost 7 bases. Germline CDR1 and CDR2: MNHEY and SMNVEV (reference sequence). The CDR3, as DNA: TGTGCCAGCAGTTTACTCGCATATTCTTCCGGGACAGAGAATTCACCCCTCCACTTT. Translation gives CASSLLAYSSGTENSPLHF.

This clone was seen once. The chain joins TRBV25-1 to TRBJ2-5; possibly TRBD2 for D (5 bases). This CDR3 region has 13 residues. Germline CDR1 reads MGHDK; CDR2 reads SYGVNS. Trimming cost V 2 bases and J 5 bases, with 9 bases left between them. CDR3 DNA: TGTGCCAGCAGTGAAAGTGGGAGCGAGACCCAGTACTTC. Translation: CASSESGSETQYF. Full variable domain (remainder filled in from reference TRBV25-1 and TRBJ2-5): EADIYQTPRYLVIGTGKKITLECSQTMGHDKMYWYQQDPGMELHLIHYSYGVNSTEKGDLSSESTVSRIRTEHFPLTLESARPSHTSQYLCASSESGSETQYFGPGTRLLVL.

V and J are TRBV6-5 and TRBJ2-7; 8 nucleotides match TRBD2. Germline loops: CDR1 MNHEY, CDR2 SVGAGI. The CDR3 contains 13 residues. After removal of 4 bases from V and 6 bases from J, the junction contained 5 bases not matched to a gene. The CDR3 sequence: CASSSLAGGEQYF. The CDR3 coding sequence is TGTGCCAGCAGTTCCCTGGCGGGGGGCGAGCAGTACTTC.

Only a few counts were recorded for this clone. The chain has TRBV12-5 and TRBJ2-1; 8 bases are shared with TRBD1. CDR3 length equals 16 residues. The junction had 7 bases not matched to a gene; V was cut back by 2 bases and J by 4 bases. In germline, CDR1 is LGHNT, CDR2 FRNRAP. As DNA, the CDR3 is TGTGCTAGTGGTTTGTTCGACAGGGGACGTTACAATGAGCAGTTCTTC. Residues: CASGLFDRGRYNEQFF.